These 28 T cell receptor beta chains share one sample of origin, sequenced in a study of shared clonotypes between healthy human individuals. Assay: immunoSEQ multiplex PCR; the TCRdb copy retains only in-frame clones and omits some. Altogether fewer than 1.8 million clones are present, roughly 98.5% being singletons, with the ten largest covering around 0.33%. The sequenced material came from naive CD4+ T cells sorted from blood. Subset indicated: CD45RA+ positively selected. Receptor source: a man aged 25 to 40 in good health.

The chain combines TRBV5-1 with TRBJ1-3; D is undetermined. Germline V gene data show CDR1 as SGHRS and CDR2 as YFSETQ. The ends were cut back, 1 base at V and 4 bases at J, with 15 bases in the middle. The CDR3 spans 16 residues. For the CDR3, the DNA is TGCGCCAGCAGCTTGTGGACTCCCGCGCAGGGAAACACCATATATTTT. Amino acid sequence: CASSLWTPAQGNTIYF.

The J gene is TRBJ2-7, the V gene TRBV9; D unresolved. Germline V gene data show CDR1 as SGDLS and CDR2 as YYNGEE. V was pared by 0 bases and J by 6 bases, with 16 bases between. CDR3 length: 15 amino acids. The CDR3 here is CASSVAGGPEAEQYF. The CDR3 coding sequence is TGTGCCAGCAGCGTAGCGGGCGGCCCCGAGGCCGAGCAGTACTTC.

The chain recombines TRBV18 with TRBJ2-7; 8 nucleotides agree with TRBD1. There are 15 residues in the CDR3. J lost 3 bases, V lost 3 bases, and 7 bases had no gene match. Germline values: CDR1 KGHSH, CDR2 LQKENI. The CDR3 sequence: CASSPQGALHYEQYF. DNA for the CDR3: TGTGCCAGCTCACCTCAGGGGGCATTACACTACGAGCAGTACTTC.

CDR3 bases: TGTGCCACCAGCAGAGAGCTAGCGGGACAAGAGACCCAGTACTTC. This codes for CATSRELAGQETQYF. This sequence joins TRBV15 and TRBJ2-5, with 9 bases aligning to TRBD2. Germline V gene sequence: CDR1 LNHNV, CDR2 YYDKDF (reference sequence). Germline trimming cut 0 bases from V and 2 bases from J; bases unmatched to any gene: 1. The CDR3 spans 15 residues.

In regard to this clone: Other DNA sequences within the sample encode an identical CDR3. This chain joins TRBV28 and TRBJ2-1, with no clear D. Germline lookup yields CDR1 MDHEN and CDR2 SYDVKM. The CDR3 is 13 residues long. V was shortened by 2 bases and J by 6 bases, with 8 bases between the two germline ends. The CDR3 DNA reads TGTGCCAGCAGTTTACTACAACCCAATGAGCAGTTCTTC. Protein: CASSLLQPNEQFF.

The chain links TRBV7-9 to TRBJ2-7, with 9 positions matching TRBD1. Germline values: CDR1 SEHNR, CDR2 FQNEAQ (reference sequence). This CDR3 spans 17 amino acids. V trimming: 0 bases; J trimming: 2 bases; junction bases outside the gene matches: 8. CDR3 protein: CASSLAGTGQGTYEQYF. In DNA form, the CDR3 reads TGTGCCAGCAGCTTAGCAGGGACGGGACAGGGTACCTACGAGCAGTACTTC.

This clone has just one count. V gene TRBV7-2 combines with J gene TRBJ2-7; no firm D call. Looked up from germline, CDR1 is SGHTA and CDR2 is FQGNSA. The CDR3 is 15 residues long. With 0 bases removed from V and 3 bases from J, the gap between germline ends came to 12 bases. For the CDR3, the DNA is TGTGCCAGCAGCTTAGCCGTGGGATCGCACTACGAGCAGTACTTC. It specifies CASSLAVGSHYEQYF.

The J gene is TRBJ2-1, the V gene TRBV6-1, with 7 bases matching TRBD2. From germline, CDR1 is MNHNS and CDR2 SASEGT. The CDR3 covers 15 residues. V dropped 3 bases and J dropped 9; count of bases not matched to a gene: 11. The CDR3 protein is CASSERELGVLEQFF. For the CDR3, the DNA is TGTGCCAGCAGTGAGCGGGAGTTAGGTGTCCTTGAGCAGTTCTTC.

The chain combines TRBV29-1 with TRBJ2-7, with D possibly being TRBD2 (5 bases). Trimming stripped 6 bases from V and 3 bases from J, with 12 bases between. Germline lookup yields CDR1 SQVTM and CDR2 ANQGSEA. The CDR3 has 12 amino acids. The chain's CDR3 is CSVLAGGYEQYF. The CDR3 coding sequence is TGCAGCGTCCTGGCCGGAGGCTACGAGCAGTACTTC.

The chain employs TRBV5-1 and TRBJ2-7; 11 bases agree with TRBD1. Trimming removed 4 bases from V and 3 bases from J; junction bases left unmatched: 9. CDR3 size: 16 residues. Per germline, CDR1 SGHRS and CDR2 YFSETQ. In DNA, the CDR3 is TGCGCCAGCAGCCAAACCCCCGGGACAGGGGGCTACGAGCAGTACTTC. The encoded protein is CASSQTPGTGGYEQYF.

This chain uses TRBV28 with TRBJ1-4; no clear D gene. The CDR3 contains 12 residues. Trimming shortened V by 4 bases and J by 13 bases, and 13 bases separated the two germline ends. Per germline, CDR1 MDHEN and CDR2 SYDVKM. This chain's CDR3 is CASSSRPAGLFF. CDR3 nucleotide sequence: TGTGCCAGCAGTTCCCGTCCGGCAGGACTGTTTTTT.

J is TRBJ2-2 and V is TRBV5-8, with TRBD1 matching 8 bases. The J segment lost 1 base and the V segment lost 4 bases, leaving 6 bases of the junction unmatched. This CDR3 spans 16 amino acids. The V gene's germline CDR1 is SGHTS and CDR2 YDEGEE. CDR3 region: CASSPGQGGNTGELFF. In DNA form, the CDR3 reads TGTGCCAGCAGCCCCGGACAGGGAGGGAACACCGGGGAGCTGTTTTTT.

This clone was counted a single time. This rearrangement joins TRBV5-5 to TRBJ1-2; D might be TRBD1 (5 bases). The CDR3 length is 13 residues. The V and J ends lost 1 base and 7 bases respectively, with 11 bases between them. Germline V gene data show CDR1 as SGHKS and CDR2 as YYEKEE (reference sequence). CDR3 region: CASSLRFGGGYTF. The CDR3 DNA is TGTGCCAGCAGCTTGCGGTTTGGGGGTGGCTACACCTTC.

The chain uses TRBV4-3 and TRBJ1-2; D is undetermined. CDR3 size: 14 residues. The germline gives CDR1 LGHNA, CDR2 YSLEER. Trimming pared 3 bases from V and 5 bases from J, leaving 13 bases between. The CDR3 bases are TGCGCCAGCAGCCAGGGGTTGGCGGGATATGGCTACACCTTC. It is translated as CASSQGLAGYGYTF.

V usage is TRBV5-8 and J usage is TRBJ1-5; D uncertain. The CDR3 contains 14 residues. Trimming pared 5 bases from V and 0 bases from J, leaving 9 bases between. The germline CDR1 and CDR2 sequences are SGHTS and YDEGEE. CDR3 nucleotides: TGTGCCAGCAGTGGAGAATATAGCAATCAGCCCCAGCATTTT. This sequence encodes CASSGEYSNQPQHF. Variable domain in full (rest from reference TRBV5-8 and TRBJ1-5): EAGVTQSPTHLIKTRGQQATLRCSPISGHTSVYWYQQALGLGLQFLLWYDEGEERNRGNFPPRFSGRQFPNYSSELNVNALELEDSALYLCASSGEYSNQPQHFGDGTRLSIL.

The genes are TRBV27 and TRBJ2-6; D remains unclear. CDR1 is MNHEY, CDR2 SMNVEV, per germline (reference sequence). This CDR3 is built from 16 residues. V lost 3 bases and J 0 bases, leaving 9 bases between the germline ends. The DNA for the CDR3 is TGTGCCAGCAGTTTCCAGCCCAACTCTGGGGCCAACGTCCTGACTTTC. Translated, it gives CASSFQPNSGANVLTF.

This chain uses TRBV10-3 with TRBJ2-3, with a weak D call TRBD1 (6 bases). Germline CDR1 is ENHRY and CDR2 is SYGVKD. This CDR3 is built from 13 residues. V gave up 3 bases and J gave up 3 bases, with 7 bases separating them. The chain's CDR3 is CAISEQGTDTQYF. The CDR3 DNA is TGTGCCATCAGTGAACAGGGTACAGATACGCAGTATTTT.

This chain connects TRBV7-9 to TRBJ1-4, with D possibly being TRBD1 (6 bases). The CDR3 contains 15 residues. V was shortened by 1 base and J by 6 bases, with 12 bases between the two germline ends. CDR1 SEHNR and CDR2 FQNEAQ come from the germline V gene (reference sequence). CDR3 residues: CASSLDREVYEKLFF. The DNA of the CDR3 is TGTGCCAGCAGCTTAGACAGGGAGGTCTATGAAAAACTGTTTTTT.

The rearrangement uses TRBV6-5 and TRBJ1-3; weak D call: TRBD1 (6 bases). V was clipped by 0 bases and J by 8 bases, with 11 bases between them. The V gene's germline CDR1 is MNHEY and CDR2 SVGAGI. This CDR3 spans 14 amino acids. The chain's CDR3 is CASSYSTGADTIYF. CDR3 nucleotide sequence: TGTGCCAGCAGTTACTCGACGGGGGCGGACACCATATATTTT.

The chain joins TRBV10-3 to TRBJ2-3; D unclear. V was trimmed by 0 bases and J by 3 bases, leaving 16 bases between them. CDR1 ENHRY and CDR2 SYGVKD come from the germline V gene. The CDR3 is 17 amino acids. CDR3 bases: TGTGCCATCAGTGAGTCGAAATGGGGTGGGGATACAGATACGCAGTATTTT. Protein sequence: CAISESKWGGDTDTQYF.

About this clone itself: Different DNA sequences within this sample yield the same CDR3. The genes are TRBV5-1 and TRBJ1-2; 8 bases map to TRBD1. This CDR3 has 14 amino acids. V was pared by 2 bases and J by 5 bases, with 5 bases of the junction left unmatched. CDR1 and CDR2 from the germline V gene are SGHRS and YFSETQ. In nucleotides, the CDR3 is TGCGCCAGCAGCTTAGGACAGGGAAGTTATGGCTACACCTTC. Translated: CASSLGQGSYGYTF.

The chain's CDR3 is CASSKSGLVDTIYF. CDR3 nucleotide sequence: TGTGCCAGTAGTAAATCAGGCCTGGTGGACACCATATATTTT. The rearrangement joins TRBV19 to TRBJ1-3; D ambiguous. The length of the CDR3 is 14 residues. The germline V gene has CDR1 LNHDA and CDR2 SQIVND (reference sequence). The V gene lost 4 bases and the J gene lost 8 bases, with 15 bases spanning the gap.

The chain carries TRBV6-5 and TRBJ2-7; D is uncertain. The V end was cut by 5 bases, the J end by 4 bases, with 9 bases between. Germline assignment: CDR1 MNHEY and CDR2 SVGAGI. The CDR3 has 12 amino acids. CDR3 residues: CASSANEYEQYF. The CDR3 coding sequence is TGTGCCAGCAGTGCTAACGAGTACGAGCAGTACTTC.

This clone was detected once. The chain couples TRBV11-2 to TRBJ2-3; 8 bases align to TRBD1. Germline V gives CDR1 SGHAT, CDR2 FQNNGV. The CDR3 sequence is 14 residues long. J gave up 4 bases and V 5 bases, and 5 bases lay outside the gene matches. CDR3: CASSPGQGADTQYF. In DNA form, the CDR3 reads TGTGCCAGCAGCCCCGGACAGGGCGCAGATACGCAGTATTTT.

This clone was found once. This chain connects TRBV6-5 to TRBJ2-7; D is ambiguous. Trimming took 7 bases from V and 6 from J, leaving 16 bases between them. Germline V lookup: CDR1 MNHEY, CDR2 SVGAGI. The CDR3 totals 13 residues. In nucleotides, the CDR3 is TGTGCCAGCAATGGTGGCGTTGGTCTCGAGCAGTACTTC. This codes for CASNGGVGLEQYF.

V and J are TRBV2 and TRBJ1-1; no clear D gene. This CDR3 is 13 amino acids long. Deletions cut 6 bases from V and 4 bases from J, with 12 bases between. The germline gives CDR1 SNHLY, CDR2 FYNNEI. DNA for the CDR3: TGTGCCAGCAGGCCTGACTTGGGCACTGAAGCTTTCTTT. Amino acid sequence: CASRPDLGTEAFF. The full variable domain, rest sourced from reference TRBV2 and TRBJ1-1, is EPEVTQTPSHQVTQMGQEVILRCVPISNHLYFYWYRQILGQKVEFLVSFYNNEISEKSEIFDDQFSVERPDGSNFTLKIRSTKLEDSAMYFCASRPDLGTEAFFGQGTRLTVV.

This clone was recorded only once. The junction differs from germline at one of its ends, possibly a read error. In DNA, the CDR3 is TGTGCCAGCAGCCGCGACGGAACCCTTAGGCTCTACCATGAGCAGTTCTTC. Translation: CASSRDGTLRLYHEQFF. This chain joins TRBV27 and TRBJ2-1; D unresolved. The CDR3 totals 17 residues. Per germline, CDR1 MNHEY and CDR2 SMNVEV (reference sequence).

V and J are TRBV7-8 and TRBJ2-1, with 7 bases fitting TRBD2. V lost 6 bases, J lost 0 bases, and 11 bases stayed unmatched. Per the germline V gene, CDR1 is SGHVS and CDR2 is FQNEAQ. This CDR3 contains 17 residues. The CDR3 sequence is CASSRDGAGASYNEQFF. The DNA of the CDR3 is TGTGCCAGCAGTCGGGACGGGGCGGGAGCCTCCTACAATGAGCAGTTCTTC.